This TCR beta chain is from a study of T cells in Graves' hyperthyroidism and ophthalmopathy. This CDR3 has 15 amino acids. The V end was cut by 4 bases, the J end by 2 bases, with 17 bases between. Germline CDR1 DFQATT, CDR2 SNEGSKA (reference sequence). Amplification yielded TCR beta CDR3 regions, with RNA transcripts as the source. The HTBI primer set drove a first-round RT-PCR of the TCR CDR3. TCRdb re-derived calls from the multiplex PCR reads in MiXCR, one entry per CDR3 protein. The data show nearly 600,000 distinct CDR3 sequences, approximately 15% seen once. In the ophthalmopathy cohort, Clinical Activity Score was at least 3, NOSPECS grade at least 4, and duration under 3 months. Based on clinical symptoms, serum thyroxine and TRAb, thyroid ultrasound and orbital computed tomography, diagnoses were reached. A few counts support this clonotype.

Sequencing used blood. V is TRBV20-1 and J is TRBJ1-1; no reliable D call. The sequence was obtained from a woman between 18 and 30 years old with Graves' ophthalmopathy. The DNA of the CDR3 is TGCAGTGCTACCTTTGGACTAGAAGGCAACACTGAAGCTTTCTTT. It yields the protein CSATFGLEGNTEAFF.